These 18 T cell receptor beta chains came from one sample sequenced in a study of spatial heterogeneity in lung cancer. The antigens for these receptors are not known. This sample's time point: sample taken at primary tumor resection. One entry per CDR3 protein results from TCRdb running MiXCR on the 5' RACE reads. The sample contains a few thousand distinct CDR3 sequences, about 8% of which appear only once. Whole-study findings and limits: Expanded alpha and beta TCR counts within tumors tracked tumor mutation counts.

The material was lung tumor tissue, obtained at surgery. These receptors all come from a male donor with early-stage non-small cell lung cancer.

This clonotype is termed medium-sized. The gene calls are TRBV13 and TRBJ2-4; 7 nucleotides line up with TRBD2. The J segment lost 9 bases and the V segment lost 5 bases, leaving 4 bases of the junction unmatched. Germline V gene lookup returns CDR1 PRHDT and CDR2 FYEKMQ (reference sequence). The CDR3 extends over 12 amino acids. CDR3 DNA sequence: TGTGCCAGCAGCCTCTGGGGGGGCATTCAGTACTTC. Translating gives CASSLWGGIQYF.

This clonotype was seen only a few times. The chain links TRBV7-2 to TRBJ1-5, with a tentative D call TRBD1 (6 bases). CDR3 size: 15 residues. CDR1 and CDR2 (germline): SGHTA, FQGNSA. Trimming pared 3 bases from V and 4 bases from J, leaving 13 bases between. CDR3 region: CASSFMGALNQPQHF. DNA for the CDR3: TGTGCCAGCAGCTTTATGGGGGCGCTAAATCAGCCCCAGCATTTT.

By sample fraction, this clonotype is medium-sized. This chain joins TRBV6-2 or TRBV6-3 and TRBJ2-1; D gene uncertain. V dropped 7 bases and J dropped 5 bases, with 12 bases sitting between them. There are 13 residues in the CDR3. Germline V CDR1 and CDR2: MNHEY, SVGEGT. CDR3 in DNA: TGTGCCAGCACCCTCCCACCCAACAATGAGCAGTTCTTC. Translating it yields CASTLPPNNEQFF.

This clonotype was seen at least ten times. The chain's CDR3 is CASSQDTSAEQYF. The CDR3 nucleotides read TGTGCCAGCAGCCAAGATACGTCGGCCGAGCAGTACTTC. The chain couples TRBV3-1 to TRBJ2-7; no definite D call. The CDR3 covers 13 residues. CDR1 LGHDT and CDR2 YNNKEL come from the germline V gene (reference sequence). Trimming pared 0 bases from V and 6 bases from J, leaving 9 bases between.

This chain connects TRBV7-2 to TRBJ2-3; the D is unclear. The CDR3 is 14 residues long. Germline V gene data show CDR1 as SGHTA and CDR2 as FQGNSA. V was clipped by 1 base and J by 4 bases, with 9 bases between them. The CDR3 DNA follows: TGTGCCAGCAGCTTAGAATTAGCAGCAGATACGCAGTATTTT. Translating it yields CASSLELAADTQYF.

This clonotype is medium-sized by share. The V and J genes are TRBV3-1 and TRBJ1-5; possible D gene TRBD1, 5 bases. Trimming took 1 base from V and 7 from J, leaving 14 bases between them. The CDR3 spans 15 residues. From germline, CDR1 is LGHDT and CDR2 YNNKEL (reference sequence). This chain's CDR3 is CASSQGAQGGQPQHF. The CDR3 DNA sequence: TGTGCCAGCAGCCAAGGGGCGCAGGGAGGCCAGCCCCAGCATTTT.

DNA for the CDR3: TGCAGCGTTGGCTCGGGACAGGGCCCCTACGAGCAGTACTTC. It is translated as CSVGSGQGPYEQYF. This chain uses TRBV29-1 with TRBJ2-7, with 9 bases fitting TRBD1. The V gene's germline CDR1 is SQVTM and CDR2 ANQGSEA. The J segment lost 2 bases and the V segment lost 4 bases, leaving 6 bases of the junction unmatched. The CDR3 runs 14 residues.

This CDR3 is CASSPRWNWYNEQFF. CDR3 in DNA: TGTGCCAGCAGCCCCCGCTGGAATTGGTACAATGAGCAGTTCTTC. This chain links TRBV14 with TRBJ2-1; D gene ambiguous. Trimming removed 4 bases from V and 4 bases from J, with 14 bases in between. There are 15 residues in the CDR3. Germline-derived CDR1 and CDR2 are SGHDN and FVKESK.

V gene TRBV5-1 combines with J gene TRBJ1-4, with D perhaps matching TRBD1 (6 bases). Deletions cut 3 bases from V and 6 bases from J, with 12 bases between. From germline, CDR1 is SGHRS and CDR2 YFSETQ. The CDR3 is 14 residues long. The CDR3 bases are TGCGCCAGCAGCTCCGGGGGGGCTGATGAAAAACTGTTTTTT. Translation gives CASSSGGADEKLFF.

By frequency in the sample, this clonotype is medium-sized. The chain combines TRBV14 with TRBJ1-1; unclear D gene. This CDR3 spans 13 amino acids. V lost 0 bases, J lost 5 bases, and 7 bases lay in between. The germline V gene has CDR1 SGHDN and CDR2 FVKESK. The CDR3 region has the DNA TGTGCCAGCAGCCAAGATCGAACGACTGAAGCTTTCTTT. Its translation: CASSQDRTTEAFF.

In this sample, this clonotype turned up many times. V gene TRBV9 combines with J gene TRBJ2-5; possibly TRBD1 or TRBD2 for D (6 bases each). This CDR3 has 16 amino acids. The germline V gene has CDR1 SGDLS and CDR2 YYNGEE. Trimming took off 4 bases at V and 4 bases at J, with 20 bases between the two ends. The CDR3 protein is CASSFGGHEGGETQYF. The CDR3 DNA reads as TGTGCCAGCAGCTTCGGGGGACATGAGGGTGGAGAGACCCAGTACTTC.

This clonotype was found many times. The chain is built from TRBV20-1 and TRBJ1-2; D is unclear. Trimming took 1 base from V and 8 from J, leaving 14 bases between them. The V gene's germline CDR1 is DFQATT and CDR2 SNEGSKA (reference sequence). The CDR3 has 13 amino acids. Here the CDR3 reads CSARVPGTDGYTF. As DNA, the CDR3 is TGCAGTGCTAGAGTCCCGGGAACCGACGGCTACACCTTC.

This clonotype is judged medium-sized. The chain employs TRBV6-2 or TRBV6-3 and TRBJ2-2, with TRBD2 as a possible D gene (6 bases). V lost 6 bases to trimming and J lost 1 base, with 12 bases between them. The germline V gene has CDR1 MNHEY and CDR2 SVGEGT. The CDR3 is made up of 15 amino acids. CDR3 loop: CASSFHSGNTGELFF. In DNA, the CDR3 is TGTGCCAGCAGCTTTCATAGCGGGAACACCGGGGAGCTGTTTTTT.

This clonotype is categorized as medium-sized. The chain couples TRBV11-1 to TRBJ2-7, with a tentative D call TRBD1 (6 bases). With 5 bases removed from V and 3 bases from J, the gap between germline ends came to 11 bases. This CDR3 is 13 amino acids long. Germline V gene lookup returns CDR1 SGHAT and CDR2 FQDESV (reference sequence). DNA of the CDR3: TGTGCCAGCAGCCTGGACAGCTACTACGAGCAGTACTTC. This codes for CASSLDSYYEQYF. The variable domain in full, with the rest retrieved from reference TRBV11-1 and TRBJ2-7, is EAEVAQSPRYKITEKSQAVAFWCDPISGHATLYWYRQILGQGPELLVQFQDESVVDDSQLPKDRFSAERLKGVDSTLKIQPAELGDSAMYLCASSLDSYYEQYFGPGTRLTVT.

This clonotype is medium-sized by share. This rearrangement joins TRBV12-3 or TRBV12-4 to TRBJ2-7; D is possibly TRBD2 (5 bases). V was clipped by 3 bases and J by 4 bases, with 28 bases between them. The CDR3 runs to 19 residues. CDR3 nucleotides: TGTGCCAGCAGTTTTCGTGTTATTGTTTGGGAGAATGGGGATTACGAGCAGTACTTC. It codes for CASSFRVIVWENGDYEQYF.

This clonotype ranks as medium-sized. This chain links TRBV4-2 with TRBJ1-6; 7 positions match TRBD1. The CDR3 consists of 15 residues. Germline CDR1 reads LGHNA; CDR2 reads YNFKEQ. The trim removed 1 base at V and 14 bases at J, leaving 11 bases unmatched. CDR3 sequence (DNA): TGTGCCAGCAGCCAAGGACAGGGAGACCCCTCGACCCTCCACTTT. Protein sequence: CASSQGQGDPSTLHF.

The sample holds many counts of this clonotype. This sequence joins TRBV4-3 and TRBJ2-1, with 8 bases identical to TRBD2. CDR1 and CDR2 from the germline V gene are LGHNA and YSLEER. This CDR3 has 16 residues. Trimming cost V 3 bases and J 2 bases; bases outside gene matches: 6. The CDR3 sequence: CASSQSSGEPYNEQFF. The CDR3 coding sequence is TGCGCCAGCAGCCAGAGTAGCGGGGAACCCTACAATGAGCAGTTCTTC.

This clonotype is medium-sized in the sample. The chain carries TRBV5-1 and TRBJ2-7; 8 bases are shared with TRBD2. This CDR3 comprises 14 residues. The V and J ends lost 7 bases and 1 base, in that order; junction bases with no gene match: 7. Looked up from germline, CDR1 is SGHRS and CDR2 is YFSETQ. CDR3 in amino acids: CASAAGGESYEQYF. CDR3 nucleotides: TGCGCCAGCGCGGCGGGGGGAGAGTCCTACGAGCAGTACTTC.